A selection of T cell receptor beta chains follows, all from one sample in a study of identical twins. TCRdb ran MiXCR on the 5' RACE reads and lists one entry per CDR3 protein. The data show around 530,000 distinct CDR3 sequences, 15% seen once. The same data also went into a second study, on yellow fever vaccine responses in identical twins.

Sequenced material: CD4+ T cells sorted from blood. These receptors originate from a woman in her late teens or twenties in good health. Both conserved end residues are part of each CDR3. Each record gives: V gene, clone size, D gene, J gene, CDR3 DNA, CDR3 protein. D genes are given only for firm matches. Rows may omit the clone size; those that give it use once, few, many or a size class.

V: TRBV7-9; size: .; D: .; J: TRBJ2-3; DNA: TGTGCCAGCAGCTCCCAAGGGTACGGCACAGATACGCAGTATTTT; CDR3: CASSSQGYGTDTQYF
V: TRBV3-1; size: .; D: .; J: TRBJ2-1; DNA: TGTGCCAGCAGCCGGGGACGGAGCAATGAGCAGTTCTTC; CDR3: CASSRGRSNEQFF
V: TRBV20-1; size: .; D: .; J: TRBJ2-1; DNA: TGCAGTGCTAGAGTTCCAGTGCCGAACTCCTACAATGAGCAGTTCTTC; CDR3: CSARVPVPNSYNEQFF
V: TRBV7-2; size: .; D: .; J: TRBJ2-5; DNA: TGTGCCAGCAGCTTAGTCCTCGGGGGCAGGGAGACCCAGTACTTC; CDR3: CASSLVLGGRETQYF
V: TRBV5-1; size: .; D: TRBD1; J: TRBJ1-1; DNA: TGCGCCAGCAGCGCCGGGACAGGGTCTACTGAAGCTTTCTTT; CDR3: CASSAGTGSTEAFF
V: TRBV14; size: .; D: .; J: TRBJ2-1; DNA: TGTGCCAGCAGCCCACAGGTATACAATGAGCAGTTCTTC; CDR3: CASSPQVYNEQFF
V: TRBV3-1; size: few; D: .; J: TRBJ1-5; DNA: TGTGCCAGCAGCCAAGGTTTCGAGGAGCAGCCCCAGCATTTT; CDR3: CASSQGFEEQPQHF
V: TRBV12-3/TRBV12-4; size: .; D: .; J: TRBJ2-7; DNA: TGTGCCAGCAGTCCCAACGGGCAGCTAGCCTACGAGCAGTACTTC; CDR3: CASSPNGQLAYEQYF
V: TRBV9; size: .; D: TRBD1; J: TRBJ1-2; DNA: TGTGCCAGCAGCGCGGGCCGGGACAGGGGCCGCTCATCCAACTATGGCTACACCTTC; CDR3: CASSAGRDRGRSSNYGYTF
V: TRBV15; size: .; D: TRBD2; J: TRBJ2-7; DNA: TGTGCCACCAGCAGAGTTCTAGCGGGAGGGCCTGGTTACGAGCAGTACTTC; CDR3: CATSRVLAGGPGYEQYF
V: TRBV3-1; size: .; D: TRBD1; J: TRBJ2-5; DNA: TGTGCCTGCAGCCAAGAGGACAGGTCGAGAGAGACCCAGTACTTC; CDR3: CACSQEDRSRETQYF
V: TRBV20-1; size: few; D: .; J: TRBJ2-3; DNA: TGCAGTGCTAGTAGGGGACCGACCACAGATACGCAGTATTTT; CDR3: CSASRGPTTDTQYF
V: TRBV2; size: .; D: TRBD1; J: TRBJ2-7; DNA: TGTGCCAGCAATACCGGGACAGGGAACTACGAGCAGTACTTC; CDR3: CASNTGTGNYEQYF
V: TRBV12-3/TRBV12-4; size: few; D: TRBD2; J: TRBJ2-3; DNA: TGTGCCAGCAGAACTAGCGGGAGGCACGATACGCAGTATTTT; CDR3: CASRTSGRHDTQYF
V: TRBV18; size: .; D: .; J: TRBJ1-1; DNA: TGCGCCAGCAGCCCGACAGGTCTGAACACTGAAGCTTTCTTT; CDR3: CASSPTGLNTEAFF
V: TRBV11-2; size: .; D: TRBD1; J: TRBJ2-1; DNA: TGTGCCAGCAGCTTTATAAGGGACAGGGGCGACAATGAGCAGTTCTTC; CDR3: CASSFIRDRGDNEQFF
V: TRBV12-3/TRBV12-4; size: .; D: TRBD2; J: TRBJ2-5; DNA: TGTGCCAGCAGTTTAGCGGGGGAGCGGGATGAGGAGACCCAGTACTTC; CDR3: CASSLAGERDEETQYF
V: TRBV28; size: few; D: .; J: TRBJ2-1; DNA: TGTGCCAGCAGTTTTTTTCTGGGCGAGCAGTTCTTC; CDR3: CASSFFLGEQFF
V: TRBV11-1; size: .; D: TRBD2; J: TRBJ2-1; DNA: TGTGCCAGCAGCTTTACGAGGATCGCGGGAGGGGGGGTCAATGAGCAGTTCTTC; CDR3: CASSFTRIAGGGVNEQFF
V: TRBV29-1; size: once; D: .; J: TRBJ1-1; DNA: TGCAGCGTTGAAAGTCTGACAGGCACTGAAGCTTTCTTT; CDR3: CSVESLTGTEAFF
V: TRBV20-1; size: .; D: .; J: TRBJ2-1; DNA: TGCAGTGCTAGAGATCGAGCCCCATACTACAATGAGCAGTTCTTC; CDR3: CSARDRAPYYNEQFF
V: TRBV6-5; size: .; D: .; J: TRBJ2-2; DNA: TGTGCCAGCAGTTACTGGTCGCTTCCCAGCCTCGGCGGGGAGCTGTTTTTT; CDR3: CASSYWSLPSLGGELFF
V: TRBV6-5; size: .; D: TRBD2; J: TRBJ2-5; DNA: TGTGCCAGCAGTTACCCCGGAGCTCTAGCGGGAGTTGAGACCCAGTACTTC; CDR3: CASSYPGALAGVETQYF
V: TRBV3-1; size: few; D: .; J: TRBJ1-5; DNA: TGTGCCAGCAGCCGGGTAACGGGCCAGCCCCAGCATTTT; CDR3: CASSRVTGQPQHF
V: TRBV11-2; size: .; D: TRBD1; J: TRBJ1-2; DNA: TGTGCCAGCAGCTTAGGCGGGACAGGGTTGCAAGAAAACTATGGCTACACCTTC; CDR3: CASSLGGTGLQENYGYTF
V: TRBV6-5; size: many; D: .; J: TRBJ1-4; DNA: TGTGCCAGCAGTTACTCGGCGACAGCAGAAAAACTGTTTTTT; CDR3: CASSYSATAEKLFF
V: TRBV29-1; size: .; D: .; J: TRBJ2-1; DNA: TGCAGCGTTGAAACGCTCAATGAGCAGTTCTTC; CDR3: CSVETLNEQFF
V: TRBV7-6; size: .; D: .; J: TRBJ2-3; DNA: TGTGCCAGCAGCTTAGTTGGGAGCAGGGGGAGGAGTACAGATACGCAGTATTTT; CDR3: CASSLVGSRGRSTDTQYF
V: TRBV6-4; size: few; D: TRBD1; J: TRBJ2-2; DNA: TGTGCCAGCAAGGGACAGACGAACACCGGGGAGCTGTTTTTT; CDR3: CASKGQTNTGELFF
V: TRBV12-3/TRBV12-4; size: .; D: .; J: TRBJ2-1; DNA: TGTGCCAGCTTCTCAGGACAGAACAATGAGCAGTTCTTC; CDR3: CASFSGQNNEQFF
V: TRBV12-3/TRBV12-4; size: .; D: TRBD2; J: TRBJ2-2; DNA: TGTGCCACTAAGGGAGGCGGGGGGAACACCGGGGAGCTGTTTTTT; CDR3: CATKGGGGNTGELFF
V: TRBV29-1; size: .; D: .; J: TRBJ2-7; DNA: TGCAGCGTTGAACTGGGAAACTACGAGCAGTACTTC; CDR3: CSVELGNYEQYF
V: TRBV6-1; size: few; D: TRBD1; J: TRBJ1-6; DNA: TGTGCCAGCAGTCCACAAGGGGGCGTAAGTTCACCCCTCCACTTT; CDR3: CASSPQGGVSSPLHF
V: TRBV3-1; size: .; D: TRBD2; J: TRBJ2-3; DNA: TGTGCCAGCAGCCCCCCCCGCAGCGGGGGGGCAGATACGCAGTATTTT; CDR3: CASSPPRSGGADTQYF
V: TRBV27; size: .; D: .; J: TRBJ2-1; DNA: TGTGCCAGCAGGGACAAACCCCCCTCCTACAATGAGCAGTTCTTC; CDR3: CASRDKPPSYNEQFF
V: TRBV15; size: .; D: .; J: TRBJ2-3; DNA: TGTGCCACCAGCAGAGAGCCCAGGTTCACAGATACGCAGTATTTT; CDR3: CATSREPRFTDTQYF
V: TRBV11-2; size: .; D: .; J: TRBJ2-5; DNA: TGTGCCAGCAGCCCCGGCGGAGGAGGAAAGACCCAGTACTTC; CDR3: CASSPGGGGKTQYF
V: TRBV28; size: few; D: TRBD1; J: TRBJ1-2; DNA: TGTGCCAGCAGACCGGGACAGGCCCACGGGGACTATGGCTACACCTTC; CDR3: CASRPGQAHGDYGYTF
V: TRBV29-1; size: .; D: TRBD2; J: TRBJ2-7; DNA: TGCAGCGTTGGTGGTCTAGCGGGAGGGGAGATTCGCGAGCAGTACTTC; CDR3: CSVGGLAGGEIREQYF
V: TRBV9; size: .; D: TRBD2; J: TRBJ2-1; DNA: TGTGCCAGCAGCGTACGGGGGGTGATAGACCGAAATGAGCAGTTCTTC; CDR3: CASSVRGVIDRNEQFF
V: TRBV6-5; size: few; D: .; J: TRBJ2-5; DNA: TGTGCCAGCGGACCCGGGACGCCGGTCTTC; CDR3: CASGPGTPVF
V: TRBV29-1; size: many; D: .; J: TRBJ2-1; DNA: TGCAGCGTTGATAACCAGGGGGGCTACAATGAGCAGTTCTTC; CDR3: CSVDNQGGYNEQFF
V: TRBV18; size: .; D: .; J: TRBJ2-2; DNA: TGTGCCAGCTCACCACCAGTCAACACCGGGGAGCTGTTTTTT; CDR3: CASSPPVNTGELFF
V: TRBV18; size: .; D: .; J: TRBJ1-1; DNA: TGTGCCAGCTCACCACCCAGGGCTAACACTGAAGCTTTCTTT; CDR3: CASSPPRANTEAFF
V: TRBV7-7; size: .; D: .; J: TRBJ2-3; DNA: TGTGCCAGCAGCCTAACCTGGGCCGCAGATACGCAGTATTTT; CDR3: CASSLTWAADTQYF
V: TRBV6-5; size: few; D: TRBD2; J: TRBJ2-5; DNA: TGTGCCAGCAGTTACACCCATCCGGGACTAGGGAAACAAGAGACCCAGTACTTC; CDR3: CASSYTHPGLGKQETQYF
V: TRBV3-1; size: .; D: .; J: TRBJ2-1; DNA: TGTGCCAGCAGCCTTGAGGGGCAGCTCTACAATGAGCAGTTCTTC; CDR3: CASSLEGQLYNEQFF
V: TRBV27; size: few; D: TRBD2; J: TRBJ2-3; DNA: TGTGCCAGCGCGAGTTATAGCGGGGGACCCGCCCCCACAGATACGCAGTATTTT; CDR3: CASASYSGGPAPTDTQYF
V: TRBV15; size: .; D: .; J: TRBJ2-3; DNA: TGTGCCACCAGCAGAGGTGGCGGGAACACAGATACGCAGTATTTT; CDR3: CATSRGGGNTDTQYF
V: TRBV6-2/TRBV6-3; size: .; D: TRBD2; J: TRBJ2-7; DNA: TGTGCCAGCAGCCCGACCGGACTAGCGGCTGAGCAGTACTTC; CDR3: CASSPTGLAAEQYF
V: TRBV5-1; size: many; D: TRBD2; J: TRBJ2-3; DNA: TGCGCCAGCAGCCTCCTACCCGGGACTAGTGAATGGTGTGGCACAGATACGCAGTATTTT; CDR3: CASSLLPGTSEWCGTDTQYF